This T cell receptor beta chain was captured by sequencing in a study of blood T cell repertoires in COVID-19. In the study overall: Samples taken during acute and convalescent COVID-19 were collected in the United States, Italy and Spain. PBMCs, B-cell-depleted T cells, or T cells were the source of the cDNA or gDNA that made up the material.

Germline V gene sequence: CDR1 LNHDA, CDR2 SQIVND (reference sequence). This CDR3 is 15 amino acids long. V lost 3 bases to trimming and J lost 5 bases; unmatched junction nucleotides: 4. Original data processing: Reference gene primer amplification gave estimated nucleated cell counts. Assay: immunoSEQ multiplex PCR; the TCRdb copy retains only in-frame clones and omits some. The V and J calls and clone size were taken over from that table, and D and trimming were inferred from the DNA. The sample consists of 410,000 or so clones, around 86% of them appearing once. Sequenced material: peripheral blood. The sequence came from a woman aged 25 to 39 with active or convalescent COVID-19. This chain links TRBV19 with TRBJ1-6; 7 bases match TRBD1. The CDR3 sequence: CASSITQGNNSPLHF. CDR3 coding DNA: TGTGCCAGTAGTATTACACAGGGGAATAATTCACCCCTCCACTTT.